The sample holds a few counts of the clone carrying this T cell receptor (beta chain). These data belong to a study of T-cell reconstitution after alpha-beta-depleted transplantation in children. The CDR3 runs to 13 residues. Deletions cut 6 bases from V and 4 bases from J, with 12 bases between. Germline CDR1 is MNHNS and CDR2 is SASEGT. The TCRbeta library was prepared with unique molecular identifiers. TCRdb fed the PCR reads into MiXCR, producing one record per CDR3 protein. The sample includes more than 200,000 distinct CDR3 sequences, 9% to 10% of them seen just once. This sequence originates from a human donor who donated a stem cell graft to a child with SCID. The sample here was PBMCs from the stem cell graft donor, taken from the stem cell graft. This sequence joins TRBV6-1 and TRBJ1-1, with TRBD1 as a possible D gene (6 bases). The CDR3 loop is CASSTTGSTEAFF. DNA of the CDR3: TGTGCCAGCAGCACTACAGGGAGCACTGAAGCTTTCTTT.